The following is a TCR beta chain sequence with its context. Its target is unknown. This CDR3 is 15 amino acids long. Trimming left V 4 bases short and J 2 bases short, with 15 bases between. CDR1 is SGHDT and CDR2 is YYEEEE in the germline V gene. The data derive from a study of cytomegalovirus exposure and HLA in healthy donors. Whole-study context: Of several hundred genotyped donors, around 84% clustered with self-reported Caucasian donors.

Study results and caveats: When a later analysis was performed, an Asian-associated ancestry cluster reportedly had fewer N-insertions than the roughly 730-donor mean. A later analysis associated under 20,000 TCR beta sequences with HLA alleles at a 0.05 false discovery rate.

The primer mix had 60 Vbeta and 13 Jbeta primers. The assay was immunoSEQ multiplex PCR, and TCRdb's table has in-frame clones only and misses some. The data hold 130,000 to 150,000 clones, with just under 70% observed a single time. The chain recombines TRBV5-6 with TRBJ1-1; D is unclear. The TCR comes from a man between 60 and 75 years old in good health and CMV-seronegative. Sequencing was done on a sample of PBMCs. CDR3 in DNA: TGTGCCAGCAGCCGGCCGGCGGGCTTAAACACTGAAGCTTTCTTT. This sequence encodes CASSRPAGLNTEAFF.